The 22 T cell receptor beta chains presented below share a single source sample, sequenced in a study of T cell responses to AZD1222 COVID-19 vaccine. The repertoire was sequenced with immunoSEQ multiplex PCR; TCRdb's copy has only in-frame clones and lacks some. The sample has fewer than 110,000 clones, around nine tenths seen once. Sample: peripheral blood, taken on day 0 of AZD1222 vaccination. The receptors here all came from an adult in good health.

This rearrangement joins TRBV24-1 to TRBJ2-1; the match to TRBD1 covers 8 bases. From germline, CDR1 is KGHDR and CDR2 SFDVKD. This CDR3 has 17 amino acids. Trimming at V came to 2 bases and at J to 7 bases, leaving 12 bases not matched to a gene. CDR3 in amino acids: CATSDSQGAGSGNEQFF. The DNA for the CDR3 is TGTGCCACCAGTGATTCCCAGGGGGCTGGGAGTGGGAATGAGCAGTTCTTC.

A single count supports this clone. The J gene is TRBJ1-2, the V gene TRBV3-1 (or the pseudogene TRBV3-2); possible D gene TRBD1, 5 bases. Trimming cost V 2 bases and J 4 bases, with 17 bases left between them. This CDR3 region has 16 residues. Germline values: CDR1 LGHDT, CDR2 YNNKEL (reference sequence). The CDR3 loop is CASSQHLPGLLYGYTF. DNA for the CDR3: TGTGCCAGCAGCCAACACCTACCGGGACTGCTCTATGGCTACACCTTC.

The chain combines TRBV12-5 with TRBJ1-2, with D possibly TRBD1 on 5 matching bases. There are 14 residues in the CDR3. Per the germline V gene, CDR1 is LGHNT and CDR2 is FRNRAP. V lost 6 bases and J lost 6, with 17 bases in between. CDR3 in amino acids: CASGRNPGTDGYTF. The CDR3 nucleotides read TGTGCTAGTGGCAGAAACCCCGGGACCGATGGCTACACCTTC.

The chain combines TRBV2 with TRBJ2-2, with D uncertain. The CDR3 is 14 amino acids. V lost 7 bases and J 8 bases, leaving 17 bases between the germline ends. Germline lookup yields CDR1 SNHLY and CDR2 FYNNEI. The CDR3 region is CASMKEHTAGELFF. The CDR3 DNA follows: TGTGCCAGCATGAAGGAACATACAGCTGGGGAGCTGTTTTTT.

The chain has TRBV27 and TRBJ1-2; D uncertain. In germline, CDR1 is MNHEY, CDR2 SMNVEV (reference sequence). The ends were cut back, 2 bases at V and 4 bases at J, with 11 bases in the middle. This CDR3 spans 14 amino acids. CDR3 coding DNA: TGTGCCAGCAGTTTAGCTTTGGGCAGCTATGGCTACACCTTC. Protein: CASSLALGSYGYTF.

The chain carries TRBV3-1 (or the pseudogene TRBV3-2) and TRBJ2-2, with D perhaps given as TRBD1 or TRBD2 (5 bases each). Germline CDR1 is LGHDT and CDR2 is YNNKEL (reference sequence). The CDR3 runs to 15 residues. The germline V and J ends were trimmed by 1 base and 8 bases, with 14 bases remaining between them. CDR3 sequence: CASSQGTSRGGELFF. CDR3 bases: TGTGCCAGCAGCCAAGGGACAAGCCGAGGGGGGGAGCTGTTTTTT.

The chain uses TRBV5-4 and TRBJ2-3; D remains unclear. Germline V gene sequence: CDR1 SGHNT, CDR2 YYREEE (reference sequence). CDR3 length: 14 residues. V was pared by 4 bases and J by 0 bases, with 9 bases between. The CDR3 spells CASSPSPSTDTQYF. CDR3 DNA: TGTGCCAGCAGCCCTTCGCCCAGCACAGATACGCAGTATTTT.

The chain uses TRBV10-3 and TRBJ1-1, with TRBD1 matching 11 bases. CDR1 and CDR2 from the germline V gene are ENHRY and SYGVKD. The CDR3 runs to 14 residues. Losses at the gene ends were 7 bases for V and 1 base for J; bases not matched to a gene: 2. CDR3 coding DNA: TGTGCCATCAATGGACAGGGGGCGAACACTGAAGCTTTCTTT. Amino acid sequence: CAINGQGANTEAFF.

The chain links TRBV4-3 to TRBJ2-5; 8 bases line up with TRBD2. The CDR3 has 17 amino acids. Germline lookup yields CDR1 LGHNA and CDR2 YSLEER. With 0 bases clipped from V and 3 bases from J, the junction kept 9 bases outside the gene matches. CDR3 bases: TGCGCCAGCAGCCAAGATCGGGCAAGCGGGAGTAAAGAGACCCAGTACTTC. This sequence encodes CASSQDRASGSKETQYF.

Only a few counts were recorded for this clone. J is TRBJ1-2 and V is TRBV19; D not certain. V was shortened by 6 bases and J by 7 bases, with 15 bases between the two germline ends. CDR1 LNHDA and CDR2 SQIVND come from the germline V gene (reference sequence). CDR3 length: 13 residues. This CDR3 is CASRSEEVTGYTF. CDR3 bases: TGTGCCAGTAGAAGTGAGGAGGTAACTGGCTACACCTTC.

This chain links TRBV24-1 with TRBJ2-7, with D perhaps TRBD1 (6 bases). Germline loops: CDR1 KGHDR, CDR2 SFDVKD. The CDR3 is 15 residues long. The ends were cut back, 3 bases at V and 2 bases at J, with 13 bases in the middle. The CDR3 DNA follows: TGTGCCACCAGTGATGGAAGCAGGGGTACCTACGAGCAGTACTTC. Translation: CATSDGSRGTYEQYF.

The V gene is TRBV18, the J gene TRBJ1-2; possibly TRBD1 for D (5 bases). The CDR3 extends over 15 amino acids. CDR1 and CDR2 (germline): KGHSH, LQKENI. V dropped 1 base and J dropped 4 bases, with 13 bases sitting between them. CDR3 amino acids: CASSPRDPGGYGYTF. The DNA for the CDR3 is TGTGCCAGCTCACCACGGGACCCGGGTGGCTATGGCTACACCTTC.

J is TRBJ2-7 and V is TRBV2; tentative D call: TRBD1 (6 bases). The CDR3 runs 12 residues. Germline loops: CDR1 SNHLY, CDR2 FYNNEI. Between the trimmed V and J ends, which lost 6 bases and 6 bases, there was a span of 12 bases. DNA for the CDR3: TGTGCCAGCAGGGTAACAGGGTCCGAGCAGTACTTC. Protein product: CASRVTGSEQYF. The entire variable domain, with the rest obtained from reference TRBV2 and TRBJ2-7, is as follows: EPEVTQTPSHQVTQMGQEVILRCVPISNHLYFYWYRQILGQKVEFLVSFYNNEISEKSEIFDDQFSVERPDGSNFTLKIRSTKLEDSAMYFCASRVTGSEQYFGPGTRLTVT.

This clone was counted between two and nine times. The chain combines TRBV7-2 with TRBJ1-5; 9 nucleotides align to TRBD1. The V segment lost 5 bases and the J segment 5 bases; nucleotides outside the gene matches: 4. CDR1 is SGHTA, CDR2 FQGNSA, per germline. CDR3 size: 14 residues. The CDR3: CASSPWTGDQPQHF. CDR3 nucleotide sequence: TGTGCCAGCAGCCCATGGACAGGGGATCAGCCCCAGCATTTT.

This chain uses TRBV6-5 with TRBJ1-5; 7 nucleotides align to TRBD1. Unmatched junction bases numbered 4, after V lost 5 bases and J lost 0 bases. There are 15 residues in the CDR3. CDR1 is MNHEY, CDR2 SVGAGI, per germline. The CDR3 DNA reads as TGTGCCAGCAGTCCGACAGGGTTTAGCAATCAGCCCCAGCATTTT. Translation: CASSPTGFSNQPQHF.

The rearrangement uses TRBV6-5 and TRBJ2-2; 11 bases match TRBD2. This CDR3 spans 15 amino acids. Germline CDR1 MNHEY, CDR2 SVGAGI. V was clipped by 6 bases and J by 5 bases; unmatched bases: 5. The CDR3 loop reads CASRPTSGGTGELFF. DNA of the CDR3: TGTGCCAGCAGACCCACTAGCGGGGGAACCGGGGAGCTGTTTTTT.

The CDR3 protein is CAIYVTNEKLFF. In nucleotides, the CDR3 is TGTGCCATTTATGTGACTAATGAAAAACTGTTTTTT. The chain is built from TRBV2 and TRBJ1-4, with unresolved D. V was pared by 10 bases and J by 2 bases, with 8 bases between. Germline values: CDR1 SNHLY, CDR2 FYNNEI. CDR3 length equals 12 residues.

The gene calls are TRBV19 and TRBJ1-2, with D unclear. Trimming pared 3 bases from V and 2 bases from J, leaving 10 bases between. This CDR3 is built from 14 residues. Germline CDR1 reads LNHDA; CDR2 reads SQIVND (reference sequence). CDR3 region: CASSMREINYGYTF. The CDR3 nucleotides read TGTGCCAGTAGTATGAGGGAAATCAACTATGGCTACACCTTC.

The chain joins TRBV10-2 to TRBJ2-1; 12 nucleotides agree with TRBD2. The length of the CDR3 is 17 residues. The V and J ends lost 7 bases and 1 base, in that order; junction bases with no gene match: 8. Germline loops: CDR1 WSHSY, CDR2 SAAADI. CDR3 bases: TGCGCCAGCAATAGGGATACTAGCGGGGGGTCCTACAATGAGCAGTTCTTC. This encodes CASNRDTSGGSYNEQFF.

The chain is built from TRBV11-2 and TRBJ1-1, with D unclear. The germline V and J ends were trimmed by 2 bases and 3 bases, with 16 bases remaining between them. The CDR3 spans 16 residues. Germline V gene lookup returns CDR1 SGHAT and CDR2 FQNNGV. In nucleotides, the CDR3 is TGTGCCAGCAGCTTAATATTTTCGGAGAGTGACACTGAAGCTTTCTTT. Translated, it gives CASSLIFSESDTEAFF. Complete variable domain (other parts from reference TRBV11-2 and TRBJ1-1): EAGVAQSPRYKIIEKRQSVAFWCNPISGHATLYWYQQILGQGPKLLIQFQNNGVVDDSQLPKDRFSAERLKGVDSTLKIQPAKLEDSAVYLCASSLIFSESDTEAFFGQGTRLTVV.

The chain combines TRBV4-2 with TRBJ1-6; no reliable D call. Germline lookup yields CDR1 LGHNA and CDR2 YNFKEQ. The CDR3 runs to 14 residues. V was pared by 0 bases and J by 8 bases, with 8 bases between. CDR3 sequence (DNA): TGTGCCAGCAGCCAAGATTTGCGGGATTCACCCCTCCACTTT. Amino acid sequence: CASSQDLRDSPLHF.

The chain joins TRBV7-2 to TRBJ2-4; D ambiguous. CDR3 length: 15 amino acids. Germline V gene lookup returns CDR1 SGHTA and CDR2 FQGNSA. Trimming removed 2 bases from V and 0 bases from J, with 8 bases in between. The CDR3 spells CASSLSQLAKNIQYF. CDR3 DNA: TGTGCCAGCAGCTTATCGCAGCTAGCCAAAAACATTCAGTACTTC. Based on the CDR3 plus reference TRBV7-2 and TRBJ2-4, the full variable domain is GAGVSQSPSNKVTEKGKDVELRCDPISGHTALYWYRQSLGQGLEFLIYFQGNSAPDKSGLPSDRFSAERTGGSVSTLTIQRTQQEDSAVYLCASSLSQLAKNIQYFGAGTRLSVL.